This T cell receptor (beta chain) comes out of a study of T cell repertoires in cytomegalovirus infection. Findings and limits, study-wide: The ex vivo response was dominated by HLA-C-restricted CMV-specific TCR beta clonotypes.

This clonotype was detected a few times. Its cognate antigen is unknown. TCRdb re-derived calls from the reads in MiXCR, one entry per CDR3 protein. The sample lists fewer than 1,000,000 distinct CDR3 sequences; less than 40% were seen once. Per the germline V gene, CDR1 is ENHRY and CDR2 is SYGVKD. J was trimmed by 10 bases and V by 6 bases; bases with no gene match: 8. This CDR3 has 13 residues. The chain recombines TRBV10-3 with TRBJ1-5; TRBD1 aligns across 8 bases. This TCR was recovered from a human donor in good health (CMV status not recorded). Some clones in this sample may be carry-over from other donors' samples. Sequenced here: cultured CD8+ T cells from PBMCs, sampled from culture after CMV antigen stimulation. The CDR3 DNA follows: TGTGCCATCAGCGATCAGGGGGCGGAACCCCAGCATTTT. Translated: CAISDQGAEPQHF.